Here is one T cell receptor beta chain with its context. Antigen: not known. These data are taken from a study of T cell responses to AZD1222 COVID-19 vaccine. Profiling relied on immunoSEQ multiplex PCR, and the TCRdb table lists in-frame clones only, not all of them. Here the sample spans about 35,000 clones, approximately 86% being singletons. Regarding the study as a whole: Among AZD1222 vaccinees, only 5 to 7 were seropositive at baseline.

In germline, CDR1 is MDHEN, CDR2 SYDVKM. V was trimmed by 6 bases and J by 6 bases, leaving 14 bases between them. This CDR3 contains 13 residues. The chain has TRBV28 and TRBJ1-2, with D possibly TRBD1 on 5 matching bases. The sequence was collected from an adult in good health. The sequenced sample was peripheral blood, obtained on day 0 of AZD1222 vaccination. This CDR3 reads CASRPGRPDGYTF. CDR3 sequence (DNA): TGTGCCAGCAGGCCGGGACGCCCAGATGGCTACACCTTC.